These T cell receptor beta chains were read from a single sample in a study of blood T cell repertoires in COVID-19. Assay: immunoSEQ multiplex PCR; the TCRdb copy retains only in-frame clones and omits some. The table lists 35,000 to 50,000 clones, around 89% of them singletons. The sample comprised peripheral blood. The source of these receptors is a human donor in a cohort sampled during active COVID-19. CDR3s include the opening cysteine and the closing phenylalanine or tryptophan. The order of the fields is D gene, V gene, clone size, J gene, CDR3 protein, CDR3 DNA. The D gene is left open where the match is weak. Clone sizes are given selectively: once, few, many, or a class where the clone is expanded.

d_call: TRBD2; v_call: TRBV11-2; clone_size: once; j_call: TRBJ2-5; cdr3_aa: CASSLPFAGGPKTQYF; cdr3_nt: TGTGCCAGCAGCTTACCCTTTGCGGGGGGGCCGAAGACCCAGTACTTC
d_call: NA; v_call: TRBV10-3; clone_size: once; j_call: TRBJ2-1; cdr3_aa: CAISGQNDEQFF; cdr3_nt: TGTGCCATCAGTGGACAGAATGATGAGCAGTTCTTC
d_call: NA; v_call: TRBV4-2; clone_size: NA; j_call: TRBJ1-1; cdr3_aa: CASSQERVTEAFF; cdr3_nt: TGTGCCAGCAGCCAAGAACGGGTTACTGAAGCTTTCTTT
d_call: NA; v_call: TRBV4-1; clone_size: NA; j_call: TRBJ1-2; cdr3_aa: CASSQAGIYGYTF; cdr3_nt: TGCGCCAGCAGCCAAGCAGGGATTTATGGCTACACCTTC
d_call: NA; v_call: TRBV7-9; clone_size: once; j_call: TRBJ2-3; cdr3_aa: CASTPGSTDTQYF; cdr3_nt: TGTGCCAGCACCCCAGGGAGCACAGATACGCAGTATTTT
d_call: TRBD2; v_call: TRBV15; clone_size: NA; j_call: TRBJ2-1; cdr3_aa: CATSRVAGEEQFF; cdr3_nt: TGTGCCACCAGCAGAGTAGCGGGAGAGGAGCAGTTCTTC
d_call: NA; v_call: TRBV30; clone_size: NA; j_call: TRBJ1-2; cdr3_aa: CACFGVGYTF; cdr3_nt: TGTGCCTGCTTCGGTGTAGGCTACACCTTC
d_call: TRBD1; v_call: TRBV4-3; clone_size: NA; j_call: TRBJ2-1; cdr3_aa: CASSQEPPQGSSYNEQFF; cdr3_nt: TGCGCCAGCAGCCAAGAACCCCCACAGGGGAGCTCCTACAATGAGCAGTTCTTC
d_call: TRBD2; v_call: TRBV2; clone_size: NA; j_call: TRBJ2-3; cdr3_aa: CASRSGGAIADTQYF; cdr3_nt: TGTGCCAGCAGAAGCGGGGGGGCCATCGCAGATACGCAGTATTTT
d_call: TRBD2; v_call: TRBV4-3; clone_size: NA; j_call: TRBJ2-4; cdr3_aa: CASATSGGADIQYF; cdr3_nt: TGCGCCAGCGCTACTAGCGGGGGGGCAGACATTCAGTACTTC
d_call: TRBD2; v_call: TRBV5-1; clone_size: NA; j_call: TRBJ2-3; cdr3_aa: CASSGAVREAQYF; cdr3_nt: TGCGCCAGCAGCGGGGCGGTGCGGGAGGCGCAGTATTTT
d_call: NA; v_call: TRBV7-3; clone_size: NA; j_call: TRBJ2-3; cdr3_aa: CASSSGADTQYF; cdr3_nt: TGTGCCAGCAGCTCGGGGGCAGATACGCAGTATTTT
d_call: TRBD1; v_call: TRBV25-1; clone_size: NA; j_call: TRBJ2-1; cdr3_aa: CASSDRGYNEQFF; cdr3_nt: TGTGCCAGCTCGGACAGGGGCTACAATGAGCAGTTCTTC
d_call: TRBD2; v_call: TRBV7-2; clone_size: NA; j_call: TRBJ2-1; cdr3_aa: CASSLERGPYNEQFF; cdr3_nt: TGTGCCAGCAGCTTAGAGCGGGGGCCCTACAATGAGCAGTTCTTC
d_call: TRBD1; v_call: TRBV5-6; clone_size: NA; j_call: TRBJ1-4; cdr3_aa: CASSRTGLGEKLFF; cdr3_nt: TGTGCCAGCAGCAGGACAGGGTTGGGTGAAAAACTGTTTTTT
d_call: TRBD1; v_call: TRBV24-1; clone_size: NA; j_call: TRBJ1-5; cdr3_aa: CATPGTGSNQPQHF; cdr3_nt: TGTGCCACTCCCGGGACAGGGAGCAATCAGCCCCAGCATTTT
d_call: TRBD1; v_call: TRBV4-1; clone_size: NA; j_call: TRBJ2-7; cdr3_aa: CASSQVVSRRQGLAEQYF; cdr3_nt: TGCGCCAGCAGCCAAGTCGTGTCGAGGAGACAGGGGTTAGCCGAGCAGTACTTC
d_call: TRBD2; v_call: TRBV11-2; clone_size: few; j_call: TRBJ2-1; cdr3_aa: CASVFVGTSGINEQFF; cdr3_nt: TGTGCCAGCGTTTTTGTCGGGACTAGCGGGATCAATGAGCAGTTCTTC
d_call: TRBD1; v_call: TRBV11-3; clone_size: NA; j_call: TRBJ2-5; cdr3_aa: CASSYDRGPQYF; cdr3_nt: TGTGCCAGCAGCTACGACAGGGGGCCCCAGTACTTC
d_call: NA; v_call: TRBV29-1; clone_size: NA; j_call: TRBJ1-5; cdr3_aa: CSVAKGVNQPQHF; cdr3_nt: TGCAGCGTTGCAAAGGGGGTAAATCAGCCCCAGCATTTT
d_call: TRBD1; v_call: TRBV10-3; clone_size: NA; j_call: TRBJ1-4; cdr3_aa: CAISGQGEEKLFF; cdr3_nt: TGTGCCATCAGTGGACAGGGAGAAGAAAAACTGTTTTTT
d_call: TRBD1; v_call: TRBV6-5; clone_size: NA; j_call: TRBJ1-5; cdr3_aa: CASSPTGDSNQPQHF; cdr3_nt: TGTGCCAGCAGTCCGACAGGGGATAGCAATCAGCCCCAGCATTTT
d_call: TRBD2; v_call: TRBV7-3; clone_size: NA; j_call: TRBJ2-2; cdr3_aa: CASSPTSGTGELFF; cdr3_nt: TGTGCCAGCAGCCCAACTAGCGGGACCGGGGAGCTGTTTTTT
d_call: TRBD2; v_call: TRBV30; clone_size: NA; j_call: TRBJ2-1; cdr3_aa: CAWSIAGRSYNEQFF; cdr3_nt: TGTGCCTGGAGCATAGCGGGCCGCTCCTACAATGAGCAGTTCTTC
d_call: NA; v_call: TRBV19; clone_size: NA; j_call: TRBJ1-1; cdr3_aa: CATTTSFMNTEAFF; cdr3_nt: TGTGCCACCACAACAAGTTTTATGAACACTGAAGCTTTCTTT
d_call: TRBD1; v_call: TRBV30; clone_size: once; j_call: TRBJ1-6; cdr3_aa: CAWSSGQGWRSYNSPLHF; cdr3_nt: TGTGCCTGGAGTTCTGGACAGGGGTGGAGGTCCTATAATTCACCCCTCCACTTT
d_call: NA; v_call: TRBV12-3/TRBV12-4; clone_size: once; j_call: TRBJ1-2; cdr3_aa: CASSAIQGRGYTF; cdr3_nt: TGTGCCAGCAGTGCGATACAGGGTCGTGGCTACACCTTC
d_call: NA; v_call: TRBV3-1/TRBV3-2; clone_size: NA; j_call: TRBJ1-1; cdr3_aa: CASSRGLFQGAFF; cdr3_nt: TGTGCCAGCAGCCGAGGGTTATTTCAAGGGGCTTTCTTT
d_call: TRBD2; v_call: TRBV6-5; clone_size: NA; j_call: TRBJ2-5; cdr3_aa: CASRKSGRAQETQYF; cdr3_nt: TGTGCCAGCAGGAAAAGCGGGAGGGCCCAAGAGACCCAGTACTTC
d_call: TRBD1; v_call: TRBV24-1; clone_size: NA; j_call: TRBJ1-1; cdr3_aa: CATGVTGGTEAFF; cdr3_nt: TGTGCCACCGGGGTGACAGGGGGCACTGAAGCTTTCTTT
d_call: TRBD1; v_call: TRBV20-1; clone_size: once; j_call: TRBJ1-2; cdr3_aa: CSAEDRGGYTF; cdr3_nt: TGCAGTGCGGAAGACAGGGGCGGCTACACCTTC
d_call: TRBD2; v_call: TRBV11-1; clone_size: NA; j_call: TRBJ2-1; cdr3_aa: CASSSITSGRTIRQFF; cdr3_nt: TGTGCCAGCAGCTCCATAACTAGCGGGAGGACAATTAGGCAGTTCTTC
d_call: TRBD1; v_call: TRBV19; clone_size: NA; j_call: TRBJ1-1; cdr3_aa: CASSIARGMNTEAFF; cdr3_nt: TGTGCCAGTAGTATAGCCAGGGGGATGAACACTGAAGCTTTCTTT
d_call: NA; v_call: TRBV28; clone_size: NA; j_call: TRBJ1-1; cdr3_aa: CASRPPSDKAFF; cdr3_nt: TGTGCCAGCAGACCCCCCTCAGACAAAGCTTTCTTT
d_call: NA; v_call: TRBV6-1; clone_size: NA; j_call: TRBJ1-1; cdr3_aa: CASSEDRGWTEAFF; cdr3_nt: TGTGCCAGCAGTGAAGACCGGGGATGGACTGAAGCTTTCTTT
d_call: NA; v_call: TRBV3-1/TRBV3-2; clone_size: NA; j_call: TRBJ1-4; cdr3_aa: CASSQTGKEGKLFF; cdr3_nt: TGTGCCAGCAGCCAAACAGGGAAGGAAGGAAAACTGTTTTTT
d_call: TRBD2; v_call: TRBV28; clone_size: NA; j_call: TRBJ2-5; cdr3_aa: CASSSSSGRVGETQYF; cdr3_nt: TGTGCCAGCAGTTCATCCTCCGGGAGGGTGGGAGAGACCCAGTACTTC
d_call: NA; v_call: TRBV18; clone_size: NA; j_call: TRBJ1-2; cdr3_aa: CASSPPGGYGYTF; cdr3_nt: TGTGCCAGCTCACCACCTGGCGGCTATGGCTACACCTTC
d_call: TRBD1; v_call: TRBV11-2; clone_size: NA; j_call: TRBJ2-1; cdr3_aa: CASSRDRDNEQFF; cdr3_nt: TGTGCCAGCAGCAGGGACAGAGACAATGAGCAGTTCTTC
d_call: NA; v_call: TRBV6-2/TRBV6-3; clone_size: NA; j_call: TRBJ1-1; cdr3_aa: CASSFRGGTEAFF; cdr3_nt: TGTGCCAGCAGTTTTAGGGGGGGGACTGAAGCTTTCTTT
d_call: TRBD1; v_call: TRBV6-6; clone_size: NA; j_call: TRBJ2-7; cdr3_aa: CASSHGQVYEQYF; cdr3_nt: TGTGCCAGCAGTCACGGACAGGTCTACGAGCAGTACTTC
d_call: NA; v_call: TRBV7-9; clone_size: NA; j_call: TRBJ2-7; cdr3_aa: CASSFPTRPYEQYF; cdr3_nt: TGTGCCAGCAGCTTTCCTACTCGTCCCTACGAGCAGTACTTC
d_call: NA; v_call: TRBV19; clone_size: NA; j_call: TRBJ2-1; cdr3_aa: CASSAPGKSNEQFF; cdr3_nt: TGTGCCAGTAGTGCCCCCGGGAAGAGCAATGAGCAGTTCTTC
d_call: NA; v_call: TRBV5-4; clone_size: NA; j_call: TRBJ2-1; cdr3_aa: CASSLAPTLTGNYYNEQFF; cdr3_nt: TGTGCCAGCAGCTTGGCCCCAACTCTAACAGGGAACTACTACAATGAGCAGTTCTTC
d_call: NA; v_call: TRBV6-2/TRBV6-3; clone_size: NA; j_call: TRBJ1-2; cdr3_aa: CASSYAGTYGYTF; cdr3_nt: TGTGCCAGCAGTTACGCGGGCACCTATGGCTACACCTTC
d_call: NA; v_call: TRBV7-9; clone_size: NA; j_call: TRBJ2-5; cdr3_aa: CASSLRRGNQETQYF; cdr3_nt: TGTGCCAGCAGCTTACGGCGGGGCAACCAAGAGACCCAGTACTTC
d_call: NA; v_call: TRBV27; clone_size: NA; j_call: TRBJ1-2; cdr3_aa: CASSDRGFYGYTF; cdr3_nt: TGTGCCAGCAGTGACCGAGGGTTCTATGGCTACACCTTC
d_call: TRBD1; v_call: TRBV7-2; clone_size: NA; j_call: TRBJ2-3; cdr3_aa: CASSLGTGGPDTQYF; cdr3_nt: TGTGCCAGCAGCTTAGGGACAGGGGGTCCAGATACGCAGTATTTT
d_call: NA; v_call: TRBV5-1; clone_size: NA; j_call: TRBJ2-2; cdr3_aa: CASSLPTSVELFF; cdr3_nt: TGCGCCAGCAGCTTGCCTACTAGTGTGGAGCTGTTTTTT
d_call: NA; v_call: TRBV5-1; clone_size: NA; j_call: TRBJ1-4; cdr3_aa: CASSSRSHEKLFF; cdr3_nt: TGCGCCAGCAGCTCCCGCAGTCATGAAAAACTGTTTTTT
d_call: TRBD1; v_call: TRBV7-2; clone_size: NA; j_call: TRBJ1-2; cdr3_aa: CASSPGQGYGYTF; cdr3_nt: TGTGCCAGCAGCCCGGGACAGGGTTACGGCTACACCTTC
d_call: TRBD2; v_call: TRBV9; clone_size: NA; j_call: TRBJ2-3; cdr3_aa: CASSVDLGGTDTQYF; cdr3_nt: TGTGCCAGCAGCGTCGATCTGGGGGGGACAGATACGCAGTATTTT
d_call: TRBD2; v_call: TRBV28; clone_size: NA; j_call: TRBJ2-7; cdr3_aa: CASSLLTSGYEQYF; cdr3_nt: TGTGCCAGCAGTTTGCTGACTAGCGGATACGAGCAGTACTTC
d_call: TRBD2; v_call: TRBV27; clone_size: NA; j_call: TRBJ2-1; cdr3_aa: CASTDGLAGGGGEQFF; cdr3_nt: TGTGCCAGCACTGACGGGCTAGCGGGGGGGGGTGGTGAGCAGTTCTTC
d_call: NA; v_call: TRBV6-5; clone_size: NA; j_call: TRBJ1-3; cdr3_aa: CASSTVGGGNTIYF; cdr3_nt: TGTGCCAGCAGCACCGTAGGGGGTGGAAACACCATATATTTT
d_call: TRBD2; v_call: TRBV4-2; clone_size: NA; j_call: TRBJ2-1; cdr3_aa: CASSQELAGVFNEQFF; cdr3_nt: TGTGCCAGCAGCCAGGAACTAGCGGGAGTTTTCAATGAGCAGTTCTTC
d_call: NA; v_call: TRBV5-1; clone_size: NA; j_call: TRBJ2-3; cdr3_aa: CASVRETTDTQYF; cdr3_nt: TGCGCCAGCGTTCGGGAAACGACAGATACGCAGTATTTT
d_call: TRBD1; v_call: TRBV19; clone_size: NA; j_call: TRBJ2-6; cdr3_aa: CASTWDRGSGANVLTF; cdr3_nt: TGTGCCAGTACCTGGGACAGGGGGTCTGGGGCCAACGTCCTGACTTTC
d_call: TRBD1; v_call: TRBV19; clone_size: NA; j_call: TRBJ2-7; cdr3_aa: CASSRGQGDDEQYF; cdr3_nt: TGTGCCAGTAGTAGGGGACAGGGGGATGACGAGCAGTACTTC